Below, 24 T cell receptor beta chains from the same sample are listed, as sequenced in a study of blood T cell repertoires in COVID-19. TCRdb's table, derived via immunoSEQ multiplex PCR, lists solely in-frame clones and lacks some. In the table there are roughly 150,000 clones, 80% of which are singletons. Material for sequencing was PBMCs or T cells enriched from blood (not recorded which). These receptors originate from a man in his forties who had recovered from COVID-19.

This clone was counted a few times. This chain's CDR3 is CASSFPSSYEQYV. CDR3 nucleotides: TGTGCCAGCAGCTTTCCCAGCTCCTACGAGCAGTACGTC. The gene calls are TRBV7-9 and TRBJ2-7; unclear D gene. This CDR3 is built from 13 residues. V lost 3 bases, J lost 0 bases, and 6 bases lay in between. Germline V gene lookup returns CDR1 SEHNR and CDR2 FQNEAQ (reference sequence).

The CDR3 loop is CASSWGTGSSPLHF. Written as DNA, the CDR3 is TGTGCCAGCAGTTGGGGGACAGGGAGTTCACCCCTCCACTTT. The V and J genes are TRBV27 and TRBJ1-6; TRBD1 matches at 9 bases. CDR1 and CDR2 (germline): MNHEY, SMNVEV (reference sequence). This CDR3 comprises 14 residues. V shed 4 bases and J 9 bases; nucleotides not matched to a gene: 4.

The chain has TRBV5-1 and TRBJ2-1; 11 nucleotides line up with TRBD2. CDR1 is SGHRS, CDR2 YFSETQ, per germline. The ends lost 0 bases at V and 10 bases at J; junction bases unmatched: 9. The CDR3 has 16 amino acids. CDR3 region: CASSLAFLAGGGEQFF. The CDR3 DNA sequence: TGCGCCAGCAGCTTGGCTTTTCTAGCGGGGGGCGGGGAGCAGTTCTTC. Based on the CDR3 plus reference TRBV5-1 and TRBJ2-1, the full variable domain is KAGVTQTPRYLIKTRGQQVTLSCSPISGHRSVSWYQQTPGQGLQFLFEYFSETQRNKGNFPGRFSGRQFSNSRSEMNVSTLELGDSALYLCASSLAFLAGGGEQFFGPGTRLTVL.

This clone is a singleton in its sample. The V call is TRBV19, the J call TRBJ1-5; D remains unclear. V was shortened by 5 bases and J by 0 bases, with 23 bases between the two germline ends. The CDR3 extends over 19 amino acids. The germline V gene has CDR1 LNHDA and CDR2 SQIVND (reference sequence). The CDR3 DNA reads as TGTGCCAGTAGTCCCCCGGAGCAAACCCAGTATTATAGCAATCAGCCCCAGCATTTT. Its translation is CASSPPEQTQYYSNQPQHF.

The chain uses TRBV4-2 and TRBJ2-2; TRBD2 is a possible D gene (5 bases). Germline V gene lookup returns CDR1 LGHNA and CDR2 YNFKEQ. Trimming removed 2 bases at V and 4 bases at J, with 11 bases between. The CDR3 consists of 15 residues. CDR3 DNA sequence: TGTGCCAGCAGCCAAATGCCGGGGAGCACCGGGGAGCTGTTTTTT. It specifies CASSQMPGSTGELFF.

The chain joins TRBV5-5 to TRBJ2-1; 11 bases align to TRBD1. This CDR3 contains 15 residues. CDR1 and CDR2 from the germline V gene are SGHKS and YYEKEE (reference sequence). Unmatched junction bases numbered 7, after V lost 3 bases and J lost 8 bases. CDR3 region: CASSYGTGGIDEQFF. CDR3 bases: TGTGCCAGCAGCTACGGGACAGGGGGTATCGATGAGCAGTTCTTC.

This sequence joins TRBV19 and TRBJ1-1, with D tentatively TRBD1 (6 bases). Trimming shortened V by 6 bases and J by 5 bases, and 25 bases separated the two germline ends. CDR3 size: 17 residues. Germline CDR1 is LNHDA and CDR2 is SQIVND (reference sequence). The CDR3 sequence: CASRTSPLTGLITEAFF. The CDR3 bases are TGTGCCAGTAGGACGAGTCCTTTGACAGGTTTAATAACTGAAGCTTTCTTT.

The chain uses TRBV14 and TRBJ2-7; D might be TRBD2 (5 bases). V gave up 0 bases and J gave up 6 bases, with 15 bases separating them. CDR1 is SGHDN, CDR2 FVKESK, per germline. CDR3 size: 15 residues. The CDR3 reads CASSQERLAFSEQYF. For the CDR3, the DNA is TGTGCCAGCAGCCAAGAACGGCTAGCCTTCAGCGAGCAGTACTTC.

This clone has a single count. This chain connects TRBV10-3 to TRBJ1-5; 9 bases are shared with TRBD1. The CDR3 has 14 amino acids. Germline assignment: CDR1 ENHRY and CDR2 SYGVKD. Losses at the gene ends were 6 bases for V and 3 bases for J; bases not matched to a gene: 3. CDR3: CAIRRTGDNQPQHF. CDR3 nucleotides: TGTGCCATCAGAAGGACAGGGGACAATCAGCCCCAGCATTTT.

The chain combines TRBV19 with TRBJ1-5, with 7 positions matching TRBD1. This CDR3 contains 17 residues. Germline V gene lookup returns CDR1 LNHDA and CDR2 SQIVND (reference sequence). With V trimmed by 5 bases and J by 5 bases, 15 bases remained unmatched. CDR3 bases: TGTGCCAGTAGTCTCGTTATAGACAGGGTAGGGGATCAGCCCCAGCATTTT. Amino acids: CASSLVIDRVGDQPQHF.

This sequence joins TRBV6-5 and TRBJ1-1; D remains unclear. V gave up 6 bases and J gave up 8 bases, with 10 bases separating them. CDR1 and CDR2 (germline): MNHEY, SVGAGI. The CDR3 has 11 amino acids. The CDR3 sequence is CASSRGGEAFF. DNA for the CDR3: TGTGCCAGCAGCCGGGGAGGGGAAGCTTTCTTT.

The rearrangement joins TRBV11-2 to TRBJ1-1; maybe TRBD1 (5 bases). Per the germline V gene, CDR1 is SGHAT and CDR2 is FQNNGV. The CDR3 contains 15 residues. Trimming stripped 3 bases from V and 0 bases from J, with 11 bases between. The CDR3 coding sequence is TGTGCCAGCAGCTTGGGCAGGGTCATGAACACTGAAGCTTTCTTT. This sequence encodes CASSLGRVMNTEAFF.

The chain carries TRBV10-3 and TRBJ1-1; D gene unclear. There are 16 residues in the CDR3. Germline V gene sequence: CDR1 ENHRY, CDR2 SYGVKD. The V end was cut by 6 bases, the J end by 2 bases, with 19 bases between. CDR3 amino acids: CAISTTRSGSNTEAFF. The DNA for the CDR3 is TGTGCCATCAGCACCACTAGGTCAGGTTCAAACACTGAAGCTTTCTTT.

The chain carries TRBV29-1 and TRBJ1-1, with D unclear. The CDR3 runs 13 residues. The germline V and J ends were trimmed by 1 base and 0 bases, with 6 bases remaining between them. CDR1 and CDR2 from the germline V gene are SQVTM and ANQGSEA. The CDR3 coding sequence is TGCAGCGTTGAAGTACAGATGAACACTGAAGCTTTCTTT. This codes for CSVEVQMNTEAFF.

The V and J genes are TRBV5-6 and TRBJ2-1; TRBD1 matches at 7 bases. This CDR3 comprises 15 residues. J lost 6 bases, V lost 2 bases, and 8 bases had no gene match. Germline CDR1 reads SGHDT; CDR2 reads YYEEEE. The CDR3 loop is CASSLRQGSLNEQFF. The CDR3 DNA reads TGTGCCAGCAGCTTAAGACAGGGCAGCCTCAATGAGCAGTTCTTC.

This chain uses TRBV3-1 (or the pseudogene TRBV3-2) with TRBJ2-1; D unclear. Germline lookup yields CDR1 LGHDT and CDR2 YNNKEL (reference sequence). Trimming left V 3 bases short and J 8 bases short, with 14 bases between. CDR3 length: 14 residues. The CDR3 spells CASSHFSPGYEQFF. Written as DNA, the CDR3 is TGTGCCAGCAGCCATTTCTCCCCAGGCTATGAGCAGTTCTTC.

This sequence joins TRBV5-1 and TRBJ2-3; 9 nucleotides agree with TRBD2. The CDR3 spans 16 residues. The V and J ends lost 2 bases and 2 bases, in that order; junction bases with no gene match: 6. Germline CDR1 reads SGHRS; CDR2 reads YFSETQ. The CDR3 sequence is CASSLGGGGVTDTQYF. The CDR3 DNA reads as TGCGCCAGCAGCTTAGGTGGCGGGGGGGTCACAGATACGCAGTATTTT.

The count of this clone is one. V gene TRBV10-2 combines with J gene TRBJ1-2; TRBD1 is a possible D gene (6 bases). From germline, CDR1 is WSHSY and CDR2 SAAADI. Trimming removed 0 bases from V and 8 bases from J, with 13 bases in between. The CDR3 sequence is 14 residues long. CDR3 loop: CASSESSGVRGYTF. Written as DNA, the CDR3 is TGCGCCAGCAGTGAGTCGTCAGGGGTGCGAGGCTACACCTTC.

The chain recombines TRBV9 with TRBJ1-5, with D unresolved. V was shortened by 4 bases and J by 0 bases, with 26 bases between the two germline ends. This CDR3 contains 20 residues. Per the germline V gene, CDR1 is SGDLS and CDR2 is YYNGEE. CDR3 amino acids: CASSSPFGVKSPYSNQPQHF. CDR3 DNA: TGTGCCAGCAGCTCCCCCTTCGGGGTTAAGTCTCCTTATAGCAATCAGCCCCAGCATTTT.

The V and J genes are TRBV30 and TRBJ1-1, with 8 bases lining up with TRBD1. Germline CDR1 is GTSNPN and CDR2 is SVGIG (reference sequence). The CDR3 runs 16 residues. V lost 1 base and J lost 1; bases outside the gene matches: 8. Here the CDR3 DNA reads TGTGCCTGGAGTGGTCCCCGGACAGGGAAGAACACTGAAGCTTTCTTT. Translating gives CAWSGPRTGKNTEAFF.

This chain connects TRBV30 to TRBJ2-5; 10 bases fit TRBD1. With 0 bases clipped from V and 4 bases from J, the junction kept 5 bases outside the gene matches. The germline V gene has CDR1 GTSNPN and CDR2 SVGIG (reference sequence). The CDR3 extends over 15 amino acids. CDR3 nucleotides: TGTGCCTGGAGTGTAGCGGGACAGGGGACAGAGACCCAGTACTTC. Amino acids: CAWSVAGQGTETQYF.

The V call is TRBV4-2, the J call TRBJ1-2; D remains ambiguous. This CDR3 spans 14 amino acids. Trimming removed 2 bases at V and 4 bases at J, with 11 bases between. Germline values: CDR1 LGHNA, CDR2 YNFKEQ. The CDR3 sequence: CASSQPGSPYGYTF. The DNA for the CDR3 is TGTGCCAGCAGCCAACCCGGGTCTCCCTATGGCTACACCTTC.

This clone has a handful of counts. The chain recombines TRBV7-8 with TRBJ1-1, with 8 bases that match TRBD1. The CDR3 loop spans 14 amino acids. V lost 6 bases and J lost 4; bases outside the gene matches: 7. Germline-derived CDR1 and CDR2 are SGHVS and FQNEAQ. In DNA form, the CDR3 reads TGTGCCAGCAGTTGGGACAGGCCGGGCACTGAAGCTTTCTTT. Its protein product is CASSWDRPGTEAFF.

The V call is TRBV7-8, the J call TRBJ2-2, with TRBD2 matching 7 bases. The trim removed 0 bases at V and 1 base at J, leaving 5 bases unmatched. The CDR3 covers 17 residues. From germline, CDR1 is SGHVS and CDR2 FQNEAQ. This CDR3 reads CASSLAPGGVNTGELFF. The DNA for the CDR3 is TGTGCCAGCAGCTTAGCGCCTGGGGGGGTGAACACCGGGGAGCTGTTTTTT.